The 11 T cell receptor beta chains below were found in one sample sequenced in a study of T cells in Graves' hyperthyroidism and ophthalmopathy. Authors of the study amplified TCR beta CDR3 regions from RNA transcripts. Researchers ran a first-round RT-PCR on the TCR CDR3 using the HTBI primer set. From the multiplex PCR reads, TCRdb called clonotypes with MiXCR, one entry per CDR3 protein. The table includes around 720,000 distinct CDR3 sequences, just over 35% detected once. The sequenced sample was blood. These TCRs come from a woman between 40 and 55 years old with Graves' hyperthyroidism.

This clonotype was detected a few times. The V call is TRBV2, the J call TRBJ1-2, with D unclear. Germline V lookup: CDR1 SNHLY, CDR2 FYNNEI. CDR3 length: 13 amino acids. Trimming took 7 bases from V and 8 from J, leaving 17 bases between them. The CDR3 DNA sequence: TGTGCCAGCATCCTCGGCTCGCCAGGCGGCTACACCTTC. Its protein product is CASILGSPGGYTF.

This clonotype was counted only a few times. This chain joins TRBV19 and TRBJ1-5; 7 bases agree with TRBD1. The V gene end was trimmed by 7 bases and the J gene end by 3 bases; junction bases not matched to a gene: 6. Per germline, CDR1 LNHDA and CDR2 SQIVND (reference sequence). The CDR3 sequence is 14 residues long. In DNA form, the CDR3 reads TGTGCCAGTAAATTACAGGGGTACAATCAGCCCCAGCATTTT. Translating gives CASKLQGYNQPQHF.

CDR3 bases: TGTGCCAGCACCCATTCTGTCAGCGGCTACACCTTC. Its protein is CASTHSVSGYTF. The rearrangement uses TRBV7-2 and TRBJ1-2; D unresolved. The germline V gene has CDR1 SGHTA and CDR2 FQGNSA. The V end lost 7 bases, the J end lost 8 bases, and 14 bases lay between the germline ends. This CDR3 is 12 amino acids long.

The chain couples TRBV9 to TRBJ1-5, with no clear D. CDR1 is SGDLS, CDR2 YYNGEE, per germline. The V and J ends lost 3 bases and 3 bases respectively, with 10 bases between them. The CDR3 runs to 14 residues. Here the CDR3 DNA reads TGTGCCAGCAGCGCCGGCGGGTTCAATCAGCCCCAGCATTTT. This gives the protein CASSAGGFNQPQHF.

This clonotype showed up just once. The chain carries TRBV29-1 and TRBJ1-1, with 9 bases aligning to TRBD1. Germline CDR1 reads SQVTM; CDR2 reads ANQGSEA. The CDR3 is 14 residues long. In DNA form, the CDR3 reads TGCAGGGCCGGAACAGGGGGCGCAGGTACTGAAGCTTTCTTT. Its protein is CRAGTGGAGTEAFF. Complete variable domain (other parts from reference TRBV29-1 and TRBJ1-1): SAVISQKPSRDICQRGTSLTIQCQVDSQVTMMFWYRQQPGQSLTLIATANQGSEATYESGFVIDKFPISRPNLTFSTLTVSNMSPEDSSIYLCRAGTGGAGTEAFFGQGTRLTVV.

This clonotype showed up just a few times. V gene TRBV12-3 or TRBV12-4 combines with J gene TRBJ1-4; D gene uncertain. With 5 bases removed from V and 8 bases from J, the gap between germline ends came to 15 bases. The CDR3 has 14 amino acids. CDR3 residues: CASSRHPGVEKLFF. CDR3 DNA: TGTGCCAGCAGTCGCCACCCTGGGGTCGAAAAACTGTTTTTT.

This clonotype was picked up many times. The chain links TRBV6-2 or TRBV6-3 to TRBJ2-5; 8 nucleotides line up with TRBD2. The CDR3 consists of 11 residues. Per the germline V gene, CDR1 is MNHEY and CDR2 is SVGEGT. V dropped 8 bases and J dropped 6; count of bases not matched to a gene: 2. The CDR3 sequence is CASSGGKTQYF. CDR3 nucleotide sequence: TGTGCCAGCTCGGGAGGGAAGACCCAGTACTTC.

This clonotype was seen repeatedly, ten times or more. CDR3 DNA sequence: TGCGCCAGCAGCCAAGGACAGGCCCAAGAGACCCAGTACTTC. This translates into CASSQGQAQETQYF. The V and J genes are TRBV4-3 and TRBJ2-5, with D possibly being TRBD1 (6 bases). The CDR3 has 14 amino acids. Trimming stripped 1 base from V and 1 base from J, with 7 bases between. Germline assignment: CDR1 LGHNA and CDR2 YSLEER.

This clonotype was seen at least ten times. This sequence may be a read error, since a much larger clone differs from it by one base. The rearrangement uses TRBV7-9 and TRBJ1-2; D is possibly TRBD1 (6 bases). Between the trimmed V and J ends, which lost 5 bases and 2 bases, there was a span of 12 bases. Germline V lookup: CDR1 SEHNR, CDR2 FQNEAQ (reference sequence). The CDR3 spans 14 residues. CDR3 nucleotides: TGTGCCAGCAGCCCTCCAGGGGTCAACTATGGCTACACCTTC. Encoded protein: CASSPPGVNYGYTF.

The chain uses TRBV6-5 and TRBJ1-2, with 9 bases identical to TRBD1. Unmatched junction bases numbered 9, after V lost 5 bases and J lost 5 bases. The CDR3 consists of 15 residues. Germline V gene data show CDR1 as MNHEY and CDR2 as SVGAGI. CDR3 region: CASSTTGGDGYGYTF. The DNA for the CDR3 is TGTGCCAGCAGTACTACAGGGGGCGACGGGTATGGCTACACCTTC.

This clonotype was picked up a small number of times. The chain joins TRBV6-6 to TRBJ2-6; D gene ambiguous. The CDR3 contains 13 residues. V shed 11 bases and J shed 2 bases, with 10 bases lying between them. Germline V gene sequence: CDR1 MNHNY, CDR2 SVGAGI (reference sequence). The CDR3 sequence: CASKTAGANVLTF. In DNA, the CDR3 is TGTGCCTCTAAAACAGCTGGGGCCAACGTCCTGACTTTC.